The 30 T cell receptor beta chains given below trace back to one sample, sequenced in a study of blood T cell repertoires in COVID-19. The assay was immunoSEQ multiplex PCR, and TCRdb's table has in-frame clones only and misses some. The repertoire includes about 21,000 clones, roughly four fifths of them detected once, and about 6.7% sits in the top ten. The sequenced material came from peripheral blood. The receptors were gathered from a human donor in a cohort sampled during active COVID-19.

This chain joins TRBV11-3 and TRBJ2-1, with TRBD1 as a possible D gene (5 bases). V was clipped by 0 bases and J by 13 bases, with 10 bases between them. Germline loops: CDR1 SGHNT, CDR2 YENEEA. This CDR3 is built from 12 residues. As DNA, the CDR3 is TGTGCCAGCAGCTTAGACCCACAGGTACAGTTCTTC. As protein: CASSLDPQVQFF.

The J gene is TRBJ1-2, the V gene TRBV14; no firm D call. The CDR3 length is 16 residues. Germline V lookup: CDR1 SGHDN, CDR2 FVKESK. V was trimmed by 1 base and J by 6 bases, leaving 18 bases between them. The CDR3, as DNA: TGTGCCAGCAGCCAAGCCCTGTATCGAGGAGTAGATGGCTACACCTTC. It codes for CASSQALYRGVDGYTF.

V is TRBV28 and J is TRBJ2-1; TRBD1 matches 9 bases. V shed 3 bases and J 7 bases; nucleotides not matched to a gene: 4. The CDR3 contains 14 residues. Germline V gene sequence: CDR1 MDHEN, CDR2 SYDVKM. In DNA form, the CDR3 reads TGTGCCAGCAGTTTCGGGACAGGGCGGAATGAGCAGTTCTTC. It yields the protein CASSFGTGRNEQFF.

This clone was counted once. The gene calls are TRBV9 and TRBJ2-1; D possibly corresponds to TRBD1 (5 bases). CDR1 and CDR2 from the germline V gene are SGDLS and YYNGEE. Trimming cost V 4 bases and J 12 bases, with 14 bases left between them. This CDR3 spans 12 amino acids. CDR3 bases: TGTGCCAGCAGCCATCCAGGGCAGGCGCAGTTCTTC. Translating gives CASSHPGQAQFF.

The CDR3 loop is CASSQSIRGRNNEQFF. CDR3 DNA: TGTGCCAGCAGCCAATCGATTAGGGGGCGCAACAATGAGCAGTTCTTC. The chain is built from TRBV3-1 (or the pseudogene TRBV3-2) and TRBJ2-1; 7 bases are a match to TRBD1. V trimming: 2 bases; J trimming: 5 bases; junction bases outside the gene matches: 9. The germline V gene encodes CDR1 LGHDT and CDR2 YNNKEL (reference sequence). The CDR3 loop spans 16 amino acids.

The chain uses TRBV30 and TRBJ2-5, with 9 bases lining up with TRBD2. Trimming cost V 5 bases and J 2 bases; bases outside gene matches: 3. Germline V gene lookup returns CDR1 GTSNPN and CDR2 SVGIG (reference sequence). This CDR3 is built from 13 residues. Here the CDR3 DNA reads TGTGCCTGGCAGACTAGCGGACAAGAGACCCAGTACTTC. Its translation: CAWQTSGQETQYF. The full variable domain, rest sourced from reference TRBV30 and TRBJ2-5, is SQTIHQWPATLVQPVGSPLSLECTVEGTSNPNLYWYRQAAGRGLQLLFYSVGIGQISSEVPQNLSASRPQDRQFILSSKKLLLSDSGFYLCAWQTSGQETQYFGPGTRLLVL.

The rearrangement uses TRBV19 and TRBJ1-4; D gene uncertain. This CDR3 has 14 amino acids. The V gene lost 7 bases and the J gene lost 0 bases, with 9 bases spanning the gap. Germline assignment: CDR1 LNHDA and CDR2 SQIVND (reference sequence). CDR3 sequence reads: CASTQFATNEKLFF. The CDR3 region has the DNA TGTGCCAGTACCCAGTTTGCAACTAATGAAAAACTGTTTTTT.

The chain links TRBV11-3 to TRBJ2-7; 7 bases are a match to TRBD1. The junction had 14 bases not matched to a gene; V was cut back by 5 bases and J by 7 bases. Germline CDR1 SGHNT, CDR2 YENEEA. The CDR3 loop spans 15 amino acids. This chain's CDR3 is CASSPGSGTAEEQYF. The CDR3 DNA reads as TGTGCCAGCAGCCCGGGGTCCGGGACAGCCGAAGAGCAGTACTTC. Using reference TRBV11-3 and TRBJ2-7 for the parts outside the CDR3, the full variable domain is EAGVVQSPRYKIIEKKQPVAFWCNPISGHNTLYWYLQNLGQGPELLIRYENEEAVDDSQLPKDRFSAERLKGVDSTLKIQPAELGDSAVYLCASSPGSGTAEEQYFGPGTRLTVT.

This clone was counted once. This rearrangement joins TRBV13 to TRBJ1-4; 10 bases agree with TRBD1. The V gene's germline CDR1 is PRHDT and CDR2 FYEKMQ (reference sequence). V gave up 5 bases and J gave up 12 bases; unmatched junction bases: 9. The CDR3 covers 14 residues. CDR3 residues: CASSIRDRGRELFF. CDR3 bases: TGTGCCAGCAGCATAAGGGACAGGGGAAGGGAACTGTTTTTT.

This sequence joins TRBV24-1 and TRBJ1-5, with 9 nucleotides matching TRBD1. Germline V gene data show CDR1 as KGHDR and CDR2 as SFDVKD. This CDR3 has 18 amino acids. Unmatched junction bases numbered 14, after V lost 4 bases and J lost 5 bases. The CDR3 loop is CATSDPIRQGGTDQPQHF. The CDR3 DNA reads as TGTGCCACCAGTGACCCGATTAGACAGGGGGGAACTGATCAGCCCCAGCATTTT.

V gene TRBV30 combines with J gene TRBJ1-1; 9 bases agree with TRBD1. CDR3 length: 15 amino acids. Germline V lookup: CDR1 GTSNPN, CDR2 SVGIG (reference sequence). After removal of 3 bases from V and 6 bases from J, the junction contained 11 bases not matched to a gene. CDR3 in DNA: TGTGCCTGGAGCCGGGGGACAGGGAGTTTAGCTGAAGCTTTCTTT. This translates into CAWSRGTGSLAEAFF.

The chain has TRBV2 and TRBJ1-5; a possible D gene is TRBD1 (5 bases). Germline V lookup: CDR1 SNHLY, CDR2 FYNNEI. The length of the CDR3 is 14 residues. V was pared by 6 bases and J by 4 bases, with 13 bases between. CDR3 protein: CASRGPGQNQPQHF. The CDR3 DNA reads TGTGCCAGCAGAGGGCCAGGGCAAAATCAGCCCCAGCATTTT.

The V and J genes are TRBV19 and TRBJ1-1; D gene unclear. The V end lost 7 bases, the J end lost 1 base, and 16 bases lay between the germline ends. CDR3 length: 15 amino acids. The germline CDR1 and CDR2 sequences are LNHDA and SQIVND (reference sequence). CDR3 sequence reads: CASNGGSAQNTEAFF. CDR3 in DNA: TGTGCCAGTAATGGAGGGTCAGCCCAGAACACTGAAGCTTTCTTT.

This clone has only one observation. The rearrangement joins TRBV9 to TRBJ2-3; perhaps TRBD2 as D (5 bases). The CDR3 spans 15 residues. Germline CDR1 reads SGDLS; CDR2 reads YYNGEE. Trimming took 4 bases from V and 5 from J, leaving 17 bases between them. This chain's CDR3 is CASSFRHAEGDTQYF. The CDR3 DNA reads TGTGCCAGCAGCTTTCGACACGCCGAGGGAGATACGCAGTATTTT.

The count of this clone is one. Other DNA sequences within the sample encode an identical CDR3. The chain has TRBV19 and TRBJ1-5, with a possible D match to TRBD1 (5 bases). The CDR3 covers 12 residues. The germline V and J ends were trimmed by 3 bases and 5 bases, with 5 bases remaining between them. Per the germline V gene, CDR1 is LNHDA and CDR2 is SQIVND (reference sequence). CDR3: CASSIRDQPQHF. CDR3 bases: TGTGCCAGTAGTATCAGGGATCAGCCCCAGCATTTT.

V gene TRBV7-6 combines with J gene TRBJ1-1; D is perhaps TRBD1 (5 bases). V lost 5 bases, J lost 5 bases, and 12 bases lay in between. The CDR3 contains 13 residues. Germline V gene data show CDR1 as SGHVS and CDR2 as FNYEAQ. The CDR3 sequence is CASSDSPGTEAFF. DNA for the CDR3: TGTGCCAGCAGCGATAGTCCAGGGACTGAAGCTTTCTTT.

The chain has TRBV19 and TRBJ2-3; D might be TRBD2 (7 bases). Germline V lookup: CDR1 LNHDA, CDR2 SQIVND (reference sequence). Deletions cut 8 bases from V and 2 bases from J, with 17 bases between. There are 15 residues in the CDR3. In nucleotides, the CDR3 is TGTGCCAGTGGCAAGAGGGGGGGAGACACAGATACGCAGTATTTT. The encoded protein is CASGKRGGDTDTQYF.

In DNA, the CDR3 is TGTGCCAGCAGCCTGACAGGAAATGAACCCTCCTACGAGCAGTACTTC. Its translation is CASSLTGNEPSYEQYF. The rearrangement uses TRBV3-1 (or the pseudogene TRBV3-2) and TRBJ2-7; D may be TRBD1 (6 bases). This CDR3 is built from 16 residues. CDR1 is LGHDT, CDR2 YNNKEL, per germline (reference sequence). V lost 4 bases, J lost 0 bases, and 16 bases lay in between.

The V call is TRBV15, the J call TRBJ2-1; D is unclear. Per the germline V gene, CDR1 is LNHNV and CDR2 is YYDKDF (reference sequence). V gave up 0 bases and J gave up 0 bases, with 6 bases separating them. This CDR3 is 15 amino acids long. CDR3 in DNA: TGTGCCACCAGCAGAGATCGCGGCTCCTACAATGAGCAGTTCTTC. Protein sequence: CATSRDRGSYNEQFF.

This clone was counted only a few times. The chain has TRBV5-1 and TRBJ1-2; the match to TRBD1 covers 8 bases. Per germline, CDR1 SGHRS and CDR2 YFSETQ. This CDR3 spans 14 amino acids. Trimming cost V 4 bases and J 5 bases; bases outside gene matches: 7. The CDR3 nucleotides read TGCGCCAGCAGCCCGGACAGGGAATTTTATGGCTACACCTTC. Translating it yields CASSPDREFYGYTF.

This clone has more than one count but fewer than ten. The chain is built from TRBV9 and TRBJ1-5, with a weak D call TRBD1 (6 bases). There are 16 residues in the CDR3. Trimming stripped 0 bases from V and 8 bases from J, with 18 bases between. Germline V gene lookup returns CDR1 SGDLS and CDR2 YYNGEE. The DNA of the CDR3 is TGTGCCAGCAGCGTAGGGGTTGGACAGCGTTCGGAGCCCCAGCATTTT. It codes for CASSVGVGQRSEPQHF.

This chain links TRBV6-6 with TRBJ2-3, with D perhaps TRBD2 (6 bases). Per germline, CDR1 MNHNY and CDR2 SVGAGI (reference sequence). V lost 0 bases and J 0 bases, leaving 7 bases between the germline ends. The CDR3 covers 15 residues. CDR3 coding DNA: TGTGCCAGCAGTTACTCCGGGACTAGCACAGATACGCAGTATTTT. It encodes CASSYSGTSTDTQYF.

This chain links TRBV15 with TRBJ2-3; 9 bases agree with TRBD2. The V gene end was trimmed by 1 base and the J gene end by 4 bases; junction bases not matched to a gene: 6. Germline CDR1 is LNHNV and CDR2 is YYDKDF (reference sequence). The CDR3 sequence is 16 residues long. CDR3 DNA sequence: TGTGCCACCAGCAGAGGGGCGGGGGGGGCCTCAGATACGCAGTATTTT. Amino acids: CATSRGAGGASDTQYF.

The chain carries TRBV11-2 and TRBJ1-2; D ambiguous. CDR1 SGHAT and CDR2 FQNNGV come from the germline V gene. V dropped 5 bases and J dropped 4 bases, with 8 bases sitting between them. This CDR3 contains 12 residues. The CDR3 sequence: CASSAGLYGYTF. The CDR3 bases are TGTGCCAGCAGCGCGGGCCTCTATGGCTACACCTTC.

The V gene is TRBV4-3, the J gene TRBJ1-2; TRBD1 might be the D (6 bases). The CDR3 is made up of 14 amino acids. The V gene lost 1 base and the J gene lost 7 bases, with 13 bases spanning the gap. Germline lookup yields CDR1 LGHNA and CDR2 YSLEER. CDR3: CASSQAQGRGGYTF. In nucleotides, the CDR3 is TGCGCCAGCAGCCAAGCTCAGGGGAGGGGTGGCTACACCTTC.

The sample holds a few counts of this clone. The rearrangement joins TRBV7-9 to TRBJ1-4, with TRBD1 matching 10 bases. The CDR3 consists of 15 residues. In germline, CDR1 is SEHNR, CDR2 FQNEAQ (reference sequence). Trimming cost V 5 bases and J 7 bases; bases outside gene matches: 7. CDR3 residues: CASSPGTGESEKLFF. The CDR3 bases are TGTGCCAGCAGCCCCGGGACAGGGGAGAGTGAAAAACTGTTTTTT.

This clone was found a few times. DNA of the CDR3: TGCGCCAGCAGCTTGCAGGCGAGCTCCTACGAGCAGTACTTC. This gives the protein CASSLQASSYEQYF. J is TRBJ2-7 and V is TRBV5-1; no clear D gene. This CDR3 spans 14 amino acids. The V gene's germline CDR1 is SGHRS and CDR2 YFSETQ. V was shortened by 1 base and J by 0 bases, with 8 bases between the two germline ends.

In its sample, this clone was seen once. This CDR3 reads CASSSGGAGATEAFF. The CDR3 DNA follows: TGTGCCAGCAGTAGCGGAGGGGCCGGGGCCACTGAAGCTTTCTTT. The chain recombines TRBV6-5 with TRBJ1-1; maybe TRBD1 (5 bases). Trimming left V 5 bases short and J 4 bases short, with 17 bases between. This CDR3 region has 15 residues. CDR1 is MNHEY, CDR2 SVGAGI, per germline.

CDR3 coding DNA: TGTGCCAGCAGCTCCGGGACTAGCAGGTTACCCGATACGCAGTATTTT. Translation gives CASSSGTSRLPDTQYF. This chain joins TRBV5-4 and TRBJ2-3; 9 bases line up with TRBD2. The CDR3 has 16 residues. Germline V CDR1 and CDR2: SGHNT, YYREEE (reference sequence). V lost 3 bases to trimming and J lost 6 bases; unmatched junction nucleotides: 11.

This chain joins TRBV12-5 and TRBJ1-1; D is unclear. The CDR3 has 14 amino acids. The ends were cut back, 5 bases at V and 0 bases at J, with 10 bases in the middle. Germline CDR1 reads LGHNT; CDR2 reads FRNRAP. CDR3 in amino acids: CASGHVNMNTEAFF. CDR3 DNA sequence: TGTGCTAGTGGTCACGTTAACATGAACACTGAAGCTTTCTTT.